These 2 T cell receptor beta chains came from one sample sequenced in a study of cytomegalovirus exposure and HLA in healthy donors. With 60 Vbeta and 13 Jbeta primers, the PCR was carried out. Produced via immunoSEQ multiplex PCR; TCRdb's table is partial and in-frame only. Found here are 100,000 to 150,000 clones, around 80% of them singletons; the top ten hold 0.95% to 1.5%. Source material: PBMCs. The receptors here all came from a female donor in good health and CMV-seronegative.

This chain connects TRBV5-6 to TRBJ2-3; tentative D call: TRBD1 (6 bases). V was clipped by 5 bases and J by 6 bases, with 22 bases between them. Germline V gene lookup returns CDR1 SGHDT and CDR2 YYEEEE. The CDR3 totals 16 residues. The CDR3: CASRGARFQGPDTQYF. DNA for the CDR3: TGTGCCAGCAGAGGCGCCCGCTTCCAGGGGCCTGATACGCAGTATTTT.

Details on this clone: One end of the junction varies from germline; a read error may be responsible. This sequence joins TRBV7-9 and TRBJ2-2; 12 nucleotides line up with TRBD2. Germline V lookup: CDR1 SEHNR, CDR2 FQNEAQ (reference sequence). The CDR3 spans 16 residues. In nucleotides, the CDR3 is TGTTCCAGCACCTCTAGCGGGGGGGTGGACACCGGGGAGCTGTTTTTT. It yields the protein CSSTSSGGVDTGELFF. Variable domain in full (rest from reference TRBV7-9 and TRBJ2-2): DTGVSQNPRHKITKRGQNVTFRCDPISEHNRLYWYRQTLGQGPEFLTYFQNEAQLEKSRLLSDRFSAERPKGSFSTLEIQRTEQGDSAMYLCSSTSSGGVDTGELFFGEGSRLTVL.